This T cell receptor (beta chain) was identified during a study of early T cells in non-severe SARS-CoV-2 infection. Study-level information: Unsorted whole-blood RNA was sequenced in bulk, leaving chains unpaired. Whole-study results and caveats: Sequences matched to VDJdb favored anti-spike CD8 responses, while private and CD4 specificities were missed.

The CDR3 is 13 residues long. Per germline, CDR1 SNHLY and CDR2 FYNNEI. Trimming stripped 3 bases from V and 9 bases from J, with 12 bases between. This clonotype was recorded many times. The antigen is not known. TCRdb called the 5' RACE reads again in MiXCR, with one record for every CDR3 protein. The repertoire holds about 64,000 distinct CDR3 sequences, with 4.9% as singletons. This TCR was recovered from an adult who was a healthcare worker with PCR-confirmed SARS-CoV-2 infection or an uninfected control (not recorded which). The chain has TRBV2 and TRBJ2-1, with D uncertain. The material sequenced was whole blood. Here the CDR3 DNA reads TGTGCCAGCAGTGAGGTCAGGAGTGCTGAGCAGTTCTTC. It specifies CASSEVRSAEQFF.